A selection of T cell receptor beta chains follows, all from one sample in a study of blood T cell repertoires in COVID-19. The repertoire was sequenced with immunoSEQ multiplex PCR; TCRdb's copy has only in-frame clones and lacks some. The table shows roughly 200,000 clones, with over 80% occurring only once. Sequencing was performed on peripheral blood. The receptors were gathered from a woman aged 35 to 49 with COVID-19, enrolled during active disease. Each CDR3 is given with its conserved first and last residue. The D gene is left open where the match is weak. The size of a clone is reported for some rows only, either as once, few or many, or as a class for expanded clones.

D: -
J: TRBJ1-2
V: TRBV5-4
size: -
length: 15
CDR3: CASSLGQTSNYGYTF
DNA: TGTGCCAGCAGCTTGGGACAGACCTCCAACTATGGCTACACCTTC

D: TRBD1
J: TRBJ1-2
V: TRBV11-2
size: -
length: 14
CDR3: CASSSDRGDYGYTF
DNA: TGTGCCAGCAGCTCCGACAGGGGGGACTATGGCTACACCTTC

D: -
J: TRBJ2-3
V: TRBV3-1/TRBV3-2
size: -
length: 15
CDR3: CASSQGAGSTDTQYF
DNA: TGTGCCAGCAGCCAGGGGGCGGGTAGCACAGATACGCAGTATTTT

D: TRBD2
J: TRBJ2-1
V: TRBV15
size: -
length: 14
CDR3: CATSRTSGVNEQFF
DNA: TGTGCCACCAGCCGGACTAGCGGGGTCAATGAGCAGTTCTTC

D: -
J: TRBJ1-1
V: TRBV6-5
size: -
length: 10
CDR3: CASRQVEAFF
DNA: TGTGCCAGCAGACAGGTTGAAGCTTTCTTT

D: TRBD1
J: TRBJ1-2
V: TRBV29-1
size: -
length: 11
CDR3: CSVKGQDGYTF
DNA: TGCAGCGTCAAGGGACAGGATGGCTACACCTTC

D: -
J: TRBJ2-3
V: TRBV7-9
size: -
length: 14
CDR3: CASSFGLRTDTQYF
DNA: TGTGCCAGCAGCTTCGGACTGCGCACAGATACGCAGTATTTT

D: -
J: TRBJ2-3
V: TRBV18
size: -
length: 16
CDR3: CASSPGFSGAGDTQYF
DNA: TGTGCCAGCTCACCAGGATTTTCAGGGGCTGGGGATACGCAGTATTTT

D: TRBD2
J: TRBJ2-3
V: TRBV6-5
size: -
length: 14
CDR3: CASSPREASDTQYF
DNA: TGTGCCAGCAGTCCGCGGGAGGCCTCAGATACGCAGTATTTT

D: -
J: TRBJ1-3
V: TRBV7-2
size: -
length: 15
CDR3: CASRYNQGSGNTIYF
DNA: TGTGCCAGCAGATATAACCAGGGCTCTGGAAACACCATATATTTT

D: -
J: TRBJ1-5
V: TRBV7-2
size: -
length: 14
CDR3: CASSLARSNQPQHF
DNA: TGTGCCAGCAGCTTGGCACGCAGCAATCAGCCCCAGCATTTT

D: TRBD1
J: TRBJ1-5
V: TRBV10-3
size: -
length: 14
CDR3: CAIGAGGGNQPQHF
DNA: TGTGCCATCGGGGCAGGGGGCGGCAATCAGCCCCAGCATTTT

D: -
J: TRBJ1-2
V: TRBV5-6
size: -
length: 15
CDR3: CASSLVGGRGYGYTF
DNA: TGTGCCAGCAGCTTGGTGGGGGGTAGAGGCTATGGCTACACCTTC

D: -
J: TRBJ1-2
V: TRBV28
size: once
length: 12
CDR3: CASSPQGPGYTF
DNA: TGTGCCAGCAGTCCTCAGGGTCCAGGCTACACCTTC

D: TRBD1
J: TRBJ1-5
V: TRBV7-9
size: -
length: 14
CDR3: CASSLGTGYQPQHF
DNA: TGTGCCAGCAGCTTAGGGACAGGGTATCAGCCCCAGCATTTT

D: -
J: TRBJ2-7
V: TRBV3-1/TRBV3-2
size: -
length: 15
CDR3: CASSQEGQTWGEQYF
DNA: TGTGCCAGCAGCCAAGAAGGACAGACGTGGGGCGAGCAGTACTTC

D: -
J: TRBJ1-6
V: TRBV19
size: -
length: 14
CDR3: CASSIGGYNSPLHF
DNA: TGTGCCAGTAGTATAGGCGGCTATAATTCACCCCTCCACTTT

D: TRBD1
J: TRBJ1-1
V: TRBV11-2
size: -
length: 15
CDR3: CASSFAGQGDTEAFF
DNA: TGTGCCAGCAGCTTCGCAGGACAGGGTGACACTGAAGCTTTCTTT

D: TRBD1
J: TRBJ2-1
V: TRBV5-1
size: -
length: 17
CDR3: CASSLALGQLFYNEQFF
DNA: TGCGCCAGCAGCTTGGCCCTGGGACAGTTATTCTACAATGAGCAGTTCTTC

D: -
J: TRBJ2-7
V: TRBV20-1
size: -
length: 10
CDR3: CSAESGEQYF
DNA: TGCAGTGCTGAGAGTGGCGAGCAGTACTTC

D: TRBD2
J: TRBJ2-5
V: TRBV5-1
size: -
length: 17
CDR3: CASSLSSGGADGETQYF
DNA: TGCGCCAGCAGCTTATCCAGCGGGGGGGCCGATGGGGAGACCCAGTACTTC

D: -
J: TRBJ1-5
V: TRBV18
size: few
length: 15
CDR3: CASSRAGGFNQPQHF
DNA: TGTGCCAGCTCGCGCGCGGGGGGGTTCAATCAGCCCCAGCATTTT

D: TRBD1
J: TRBJ2-1
V: TRBV19
size: -
length: 15
CDR3: CASSIKGQPYNEQFF
DNA: TGTGCCAGTAGTATAAAGGGACAGCCATACAATGAGCAGTTCTTC

D: -
J: TRBJ2-7
V: TRBV9
size: few
length: 10
CDR3: CASGAREQYF
DNA: TGTGCCAGCGGTGCTAGGGAGCAGTACTTC

D: TRBD2
J: TRBJ2-7
V: TRBV28
size: -
length: 16
CDR3: CASSPRGSGRAYEQYF
DNA: TGTGCCAGCAGTCCCCGTGGGAGCGGGAGGGCCTACGAGCAGTACTTC

D: TRBD1
J: TRBJ2-1
V: TRBV5-4
size: -
length: 15
CDR3: CASSDPGTGDSGQFF
DNA: TGTGCCAGCAGCGACCCCGGGACAGGGGATAGTGGGCAGTTCTTC

D: TRBD1
J: TRBJ2-7
V: TRBV5-1
size: -
length: 17
CDR3: CASSLGRVGTVGYEQYF
DNA: TGCGCCAGCAGCTTGGGCCGTGTTGGGACAGTGGGTTACGAGCAGTACTTC

D: TRBD1
J: TRBJ2-7
V: TRBV7-8
size: -
length: 14
CDR3: CASSFRDRGYEQYF
DNA: TGTGCCAGCAGCTTCCGGGACAGGGGCTACGAGCAGTACTTC

D: -
J: TRBJ1-2
V: TRBV3-1/TRBV3-2
size: -
length: 16
CDR3: CASSGQVGGFNYGYTF
DNA: TGTGCCAGCAGCGGACAAGTGGGAGGATTTAACTATGGCTACACCTTC

D: -
J: TRBJ2-6
V: TRBV6-4
size: -
length: 13
CDR3: CASSQSGANVLTF
DNA: TGTGCCAGCAGCCAGTCTGGGGCCAACGTCCTGACTTTC

D: -
J: TRBJ2-7
V: TRBV2
size: -
length: 14
CDR3: CASTKTTSSYEQYF
DNA: TGTGCCAGCACCAAAACGACTAGCTCCTACGAGCAGTACTTC

D: TRBD1
J: TRBJ1-3
V: TRBV5-1
size: -
length: 18
CDR3: CASSSFPGQGFSGNTIYF
DNA: TGCGCCAGCAGCTCCTTTCCGGGACAGGGCTTCTCTGGAAACACCATATATTTT

D: -
J: TRBJ2-7
V: TRBV9
size: -
length: 14
CDR3: CASSATSLVGEQYF
DNA: TGTGCCAGCAGCGCGACTAGTCTCGTGGGGGAGCAGTACTTC

D: -
J: TRBJ1-1
V: TRBV29-1
size: -
length: 12
CDR3: CSVGAGNTEAFF
DNA: TGCAGCGTTGGTGCGGGGAACACTGAAGCTTTCTTT

D: TRBD2
J: TRBJ2-1
V: TRBV9
size: -
length: 16
CDR3: CASNPRGLAGGHEQFF
DNA: TGTGCCAGCAACCCAAGAGGACTAGCGGGAGGCCATGAGCAGTTCTTC

D: -
J: TRBJ2-1
V: TRBV2
size: -
length: 17
CDR3: CASSEGMECAHFNEQFF
DNA: TGTGCCAGCAGTGAAGGTATGGAGTGCGCCCATTTCAATGAGCAGTTCTTC

D: TRBD1
J: TRBJ1-2
V: TRBV12-3/TRBV12-4
size: -
length: 13
CDR3: CASIIQGAGGYTF
DNA: TGTGCCAGCATCATCCAGGGGGCGGGCGGCTACACCTTC

D: TRBD1
J: TRBJ1-5
V: TRBV5-6
size: -
length: 13
CDR3: CAIQTGANQPQHF
DNA: TGTGCCATCCAAACAGGGGCCAATCAGCCCCAGCATTTT

D: -
J: TRBJ1-2
V: TRBV10-3
size: -
length: 14
CDR3: CAINDGRGDNGYTF
DNA: TGTGCCATTAACGACGGTAGGGGTGACAATGGCTACACCTTC

D: -
J: TRBJ2-7
V: TRBV3-1/TRBV3-2
size: few
length: 16
CDR3: CASSQLLAGLTYEQYF
DNA: TGTGCCAGCAGCCAGCTACTCGCGGGGCTTACCTACGAGCAGTACTTC

D: TRBD1
J: TRBJ1-6
V: TRBV6-4
size: -
length: 21
CDR3: CASSDSPNRGLATGGHSPLHF
DNA: TGTGCCAGCAGTGACTCCCCGAACAGGGGGCTGGCAACGGGGGGTCATTCACCCCTCCACTTT

D: -
J: TRBJ1-1
V: TRBV6-5
size: -
length: 15
CDR3: CASSYSSAGITEAFF
DNA: TGTGCCAGCAGTTACTCGAGCGCGGGGATCACTGAAGCTTTCTTT

D: -
J: TRBJ2-5
V: TRBV24-1
size: -
length: 12
CDR3: CATSAQLETQYF
DNA: TGTGCCACCAGTGCCCAGTTGGAGACCCAGTACTTC

D: -
J: TRBJ1-2
V: TRBV28
size: -
length: 11
CDR3: CASRYRDGYTF
DNA: TGTGCCAGCAGGTACAGGGACGGCTACACCTTC

D: -
J: TRBJ1-2
V: TRBV3-1/TRBV3-2
size: -
length: 16
CDR3: CASSPKNRVRLYGYTF
DNA: TGTGCCAGCAGCCCAAAGAACAGGGTGAGACTCTATGGCTACACCTTC

D: -
J: TRBJ2-3
V: TRBV28
size: once
length: 17
CDR3: CASSFSPDRSRTDTQYF
DNA: TGTGCCAGCAGTTTTAGTCCGGACAGAAGTAGAACAGATACGCAGTATTTT